One and the same sample provided the 9 T cell receptor beta chains below, sequenced in a study of T cell responses to AZD1222 COVID-19 vaccine. Only in-frame clones appear in the TCRdb table, and some are missing; sequencing was by immunoSEQ multiplex PCR. The table records under 200,000 clones, approximately 94% of them present only once. The sample was peripheral blood, taken on day 0 of AZD1222 vaccination. The receptors were gathered from an adult in good health.

V and J are TRBV30 and TRBJ1-1; no clear D. This CDR3 spans 13 amino acids. V gave up 3 bases and J gave up 1 base, with 9 bases separating them. Germline V lookup: CDR1 GTSNPN, CDR2 SVGIG (reference sequence). The CDR3 region is CAWSANENTEAFF. The CDR3 DNA reads as TGTGCCTGGAGCGCGAACGAGAACACTGAAGCTTTCTTT. Full variable domain (outside the CDR3, taken from reference TRBV30 and TRBJ1-1): SQTIHQWPATLVQPVGSPLSLECTVEGTSNPNLYWYRQAAGRGLQLLFYSVGIGQISSEVPQNLSASRPQDRQFILSSKKLLLSDSGFYLCAWSANENTEAFFGQGTRLTVV.

This clone was recorded once. The rearrangement uses TRBV29-1 and TRBJ1-5; TRBD1 is a possible D gene (6 bases). Trimming left V 5 bases short and J 1 base short, with 12 bases between. CDR1 SQVTM and CDR2 ANQGSEA come from the germline V gene. The CDR3 sequence is 14 residues long. In nucleotides, the CDR3 is TGCAGCGTTACTACCGGACAGAGCAATCAGCCCCAGCATTTT. Residues: CSVTTGQSNQPQHF.

V and J are TRBV19 and TRBJ1-3; D is perhaps TRBD1 (5 bases). The V gene's germline CDR1 is LNHDA and CDR2 SQIVND (reference sequence). This CDR3 region has 15 residues. Between the trimmed V and J ends, which lost 5 bases and 1 base, there was a span of 12 bases. The CDR3 here is CASSPRGTSGNTIYF. CDR3 DNA sequence: TGTGCCAGTAGTCCTCGCGGGACTTCTGGAAACACCATATATTTT. Full variable domain (remainder filled in from reference TRBV19 and TRBJ1-3): DGGITQSPKYLFRKEGQNVTLSCEQNLNHDAMYWYRQDPGQGLRLIYYSQIVNDFQKGDIAEGYSVSREKKESFPLTVTSAQKNPTAFYLCASSPRGTSGNTIYFGEGSWLTVV.

The V gene is TRBV9, the J gene TRBJ1-1; D is perhaps TRBD1 (6 bases). CDR3 length equals 16 residues. V gave up 0 bases and J gave up 1 base, with 13 bases separating them. The germline CDR1 and CDR2 sequences are SGDLS and YYNGEE. CDR3 DNA sequence: TGTGCCAGCAGCGTAGGGACAGCCCCTGGGAACACTGAAGCTTTCTTT. The encoded protein is CASSVGTAPGNTEAFF.

The gene calls are TRBV3-1 (or the pseudogene TRBV3-2) and TRBJ1-1; D is unresolved. Germline V lookup: CDR1 LGHDT, CDR2 YNNKEL (reference sequence). The CDR3 length is 13 residues. The ends were cut back, 5 bases at V and 0 bases at J, with 7 bases in the middle. The CDR3 sequence is CASSSRVNTEAFF. The CDR3 DNA is TGTGCCAGCAGCTCTAGAGTGAACACTGAAGCTTTCTTT.

The DNA for the CDR3 is TGCGCCAGCAGCTTGGGTGACCAGGGGACTAACTATGGCTACACCTTC. Translating it yields CASSLGDQGTNYGYTF. The chain employs TRBV5-1 and TRBJ1-2; D is perhaps TRBD1 (6 bases). With 0 bases removed from V and 0 bases from J, the gap between germline ends came to 12 bases. The CDR3 consists of 16 residues. Per germline, CDR1 SGHRS and CDR2 YFSETQ.

J is TRBJ1-1 and V is TRBV19, with D perhaps TRBD1 (6 bases). CDR1 LNHDA and CDR2 SQIVND come from the germline V gene (reference sequence). The V gene lost 3 bases and the J gene lost 5 bases, with 19 bases spanning the gap. This CDR3 spans 16 amino acids. The CDR3 DNA reads as TGTGCCAGTAGTATTATGGGACATCAATTTGAGACTGAAGCTTTCTTT. It codes for CASSIMGHQFETEAFF.

This clone showed up just a few times. This rearrangement joins TRBV27 to TRBJ1-5; TRBD1 matches 8 bases. CDR3 length equals 14 residues. Germline CDR1 is MNHEY and CDR2 is SMNVEV (reference sequence). The J segment lost 4 bases and the V segment lost 5 bases, leaving 4 bases of the junction unmatched. The CDR3 DNA reads as TGTGCCAGCAGTCACAGGGGGGGAAATCAGCCCCAGCATTTT. Translated, it gives CASSHRGGNQPQHF.

V usage is TRBV5-1 and J usage is TRBJ1-4, with a tentative D call TRBD1 (5 bases). The CDR3 length is 16 residues. Germline CDR1 is SGHRS and CDR2 is YFSETQ. V was trimmed by 2 bases and J by 6 bases, leaving 17 bases between them. The CDR3 region is CASSFSSQGRYEKLFF. In DNA form, the CDR3 reads TGCGCCAGCAGCTTTTCTTCCCAGGGCCGGTATGAAAAACTGTTTTTT. The whole variable domain, filled in from reference TRBV5-1 and TRBJ1-4, reads KAGVTQTPRYLIKTRGQQVTLSCSPISGHRSVSWYQQTPGQGLQFLFEYFSETQRNKGNFPGRFSGRQFSNSRSEMNVSTLELGDSALYLCASSFSSQGRYEKLFFGSGTQLSVL.